One sample yielded the 5 T cell receptor beta chains listed below, sequenced in a study of shared clonotypes between healthy human individuals. Naive CD8 cells comprised CD45RO-negative, CCR7-positively selected cells, excluding terminally differentiated effector memory CD45RA+ cells. Generated by immunoSEQ multiplex PCR, the TCRdb table keeps only in-frame clones and is missing some. The repertoire holds millions of clones, with over 85% as singletons. Sequencing used naive CD8+ T cells sorted from blood. These receptors originate from a man aged 18 to 29 in good health.

The CDR3 reads CASSQGGLAGAREQYF. The CDR3 DNA follows: TGCGCCAGCAGCCAAGGCGGACTAGCGGGGGCTAGGGAGCAGTACTTC. V usage is TRBV4-1 and J usage is TRBJ2-7; 13 nucleotides align to TRBD2. Looked up from germline, CDR1 is MGHRA and CDR2 is YSYEKL. Germline trimming cut 1 base from V and 7 bases from J; bases unmatched to any gene: 7. The CDR3 contains 16 residues.

The chain is built from TRBV6-1 and TRBJ1-2; D perhaps matches TRBD1 (6 bases). CDR3 size: 15 residues. V shed 2 bases and J shed 3 bases, with 13 bases lying between them. In germline, CDR1 is MNHNS, CDR2 SASEGT. The CDR3 protein is CASSEIGGWDYGYTF. Here the CDR3 DNA reads TGTGCCAGCAGTGAAATTGGGGGCTGGGACTATGGCTACACCTTC.

The chain links TRBV30 to TRBJ2-7; possible D gene TRBD1, 6 bases. V gave up 5 bases and J gave up 5 bases, with 19 bases separating them. Germline-derived CDR1 and CDR2 are GTSNPN and SVGIG (reference sequence). CDR3 length equals 14 residues. The CDR3 loop is CAWGRQAPSHEQYF. The CDR3 DNA is TGTGCCTGGGGGAGACAGGCACCGTCCCACGAGCAGTACTTC.

The table lists this clone with a count of one. The rearrangement uses TRBV9 and TRBJ2-7; 8 bases line up with TRBD2. CDR1 is SGDLS, CDR2 YYNGEE, per germline. The CDR3 runs 15 residues. Trimming removed 0 bases from V and 5 bases from J; junction bases left unmatched: 7. CDR3 loop: CASSVGGSGVHEQYF. CDR3 nucleotides: TGTGCCAGCAGCGTAGGAGGTAGCGGGGTCCACGAGCAGTACTTC.

V usage is TRBV2 and J usage is TRBJ1-4; TRBD1 is a possible D gene (6 bases). From germline, CDR1 is SNHLY and CDR2 FYNNEI. The CDR3 has 13 amino acids. Trimming took off 8 bases at V and 4 bases at J, with 11 bases between the two ends. CDR3 amino acids: CASLDRFNEKLFF. The CDR3 nucleotides are TGTGCCAGCCTAGACAGGTTTAATGAAAAACTGTTTTTT.